Below, 26 T cell receptor beta chains from the same sample are listed, as sequenced in a study of blood T cell repertoires in COVID-19. The data were produced by immunoSEQ multiplex PCR, yet TCRdb's version contains in-frame clones alone and is incomplete. The table includes around 130,000 clones, 85% to 90% detected once. The specimen sequenced was peripheral blood. The receptors were sampled from a human donor in a cohort sampled during active COVID-19.

CDR3: CASSQVRHNEQFF. CDR3 bases: TGCGCCAGCAGCCAAGTTCGTCACAATGAGCAGTTCTTC. The chain carries TRBV4-3 and TRBJ2-1; D is unresolved. CDR3 length: 13 amino acids. V was shortened by 1 base and J by 5 bases, with 6 bases between the two germline ends. Germline V gene lookup returns CDR1 LGHNA and CDR2 YSLEER.

This chain links TRBV5-1 with TRBJ1-1, with 9 bases aligning to TRBD1. The CDR3 has 15 residues. Looked up from germline, CDR1 is SGHRS and CDR2 is YFSETQ. V was clipped by 6 bases and J by 1 base; unmatched bases: 7. CDR3 nucleotides: TGCGCCAGCACCACAACACAGGGGGCGAACACTGAAGCTTTCTTT. Translating it yields CASTTTQGANTEAFF.

The gene calls are TRBV7-2 and TRBJ2-3; D not certain. The V gene's germline CDR1 is SGHTA and CDR2 FQGNSA. The CDR3 totals 15 residues. Trimming removed 0 bases at V and 4 bases at J, with 11 bases between. The CDR3 region has the DNA TGTGCCAGCAGCTTAGCGTCAAGAGCACCAGATACGCAGTATTTT. Translating it yields CASSLASRAPDTQYF.

This clone came up once. The chain links TRBV7-6 to TRBJ1-2; 12 positions agree with TRBD1. J gave up 7 bases and V 5 bases, and 11 bases lay outside the gene matches. The CDR3 contains 16 residues. CDR1 SGHVS and CDR2 FNYEAQ come from the germline V gene. CDR3 amino acids: CASSGRDRGRIGGYTF. CDR3 DNA: TGTGCCAGCAGCGGACGGGACAGGGGGCGCATAGGTGGCTACACCTTC.

The rearrangement joins TRBV10-3 to TRBJ2-3, with 8 nucleotides matching TRBD2. The CDR3 consists of 16 residues. Per the germline V gene, CDR1 is ENHRY and CDR2 is SYGVKD. V trimming: 4 bases; J trimming: 3 bases; junction bases outside the gene matches: 9. CDR3: CAISGVRAGGTDTQYF. The DNA for the CDR3 is TGTGCCATCAGTGGGGTTCGGGCGGGAGGAACAGATACGCAGTATTTT.

This clone was detected only once. The V call is TRBV11-2, the J call TRBJ1-3, with D unresolved. Germline values: CDR1 SGHAT, CDR2 FQNNGV. This CDR3 region has 12 residues. Trimming took off 3 bases at V and 6 bases at J, with 6 bases between the two ends. CDR3: CASSLSQNTIYF. DNA for the CDR3: TGTGCCAGCAGCTTGTCCCAAAACACCATATATTTT.

This chain links TRBV5-1 with TRBJ1-1; D gene uncertain. Germline assignment: CDR1 SGHRS and CDR2 YFSETQ. The CDR3 runs 12 residues. Trimming stripped 0 bases from V and 11 bases from J, with 11 bases between. Here the CDR3 DNA reads TGCGCCAGCAGCTTGGCCGGGTCCGCGGCTTTCTTT. It yields the protein CASSLAGSAAFF.

This clone was detected only a few times. The chain carries TRBV3-1 (or the pseudogene TRBV3-2) and TRBJ1-1; the match to TRBD1 covers 9 bases. The junction had 10 bases not matched to a gene; V was cut back by 4 bases and J by 4 bases. Germline V gene lookup returns CDR1 LGHDT and CDR2 YNNKEL (reference sequence). The CDR3 runs 16 residues. CDR3 protein: CASSRTGQGRSTEAFF. Written as DNA, the CDR3 is TGTGCCAGCAGCCGCACGGGACAGGGACGTTCCACTGAAGCTTTCTTT.

The chain uses TRBV2 and TRBJ2-1; maybe TRBD2 (6 bases). Germline V gene sequence: CDR1 SNHLY, CDR2 FYNNEI. This CDR3 spans 16 amino acids. V lost 10 bases and J 3 bases, leaving 22 bases between the germline ends. CDR3 protein: CATLNQPGLRYNEQFF. The CDR3 DNA reads TGTGCCACCTTGAACCAACCGGGACTCCGCTACAATGAGCAGTTCTTC.

The chain recombines TRBV5-1 with TRBJ2-5, with 11 bases matching TRBD2. Germline lookup yields CDR1 SGHRS and CDR2 YFSETQ. Unmatched junction bases numbered 7, after V lost 4 bases and J lost 2 bases. This CDR3 comprises 16 residues. The CDR3 region is CASSQLSGRGQETQYF. CDR3 coding DNA: TGCGCCAGCAGCCAACTTAGCGGGAGGGGACAAGAGACCCAGTACTTC.

This clone was observed a handful of times. The J gene is TRBJ2-5, the V gene TRBV9; TRBD2 agrees at 9 bases. CDR1 and CDR2 (germline): SGDLS, YYNGEE. V was clipped by 0 bases and J by 5 bases; unmatched bases: 14. This CDR3 comprises 18 residues. CDR3 loop: CASSVGAGLALKEETQYF. The CDR3 DNA is TGTGCCAGCAGCGTAGGTGCTGGACTAGCGTTAAAGGAGGAGACCCAGTACTTC.

This chain joins TRBV18 and TRBJ2-3; 10 bases fit TRBD2. V lost 2 bases, J lost 2 bases, and 1 base stayed unmatched. CDR1 is KGHSH and CDR2 is LQKENI in the germline V gene. The length of the CDR3 is 15 residues. CDR3 sequence (DNA): TGTGCCAGCTCACCAACTAGCGGGGTCACAGATACGCAGTATTTT. Translated: CASSPTSGVTDTQYF.

This rearrangement joins TRBV2 to TRBJ1-2, with unresolved D. Germline CDR1 and CDR2: SNHLY and FYNNEI. The CDR3 loop spans 13 amino acids. The V end lost 7 bases, the J end lost 4 bases, and 13 bases lay between the germline ends. This chain's CDR3 is CASKAADRYGYTF. CDR3 DNA: TGTGCCAGCAAGGCGGCAGACCGCTATGGCTACACCTTC.

The sample holds a few counts of this clone. The rearrangement joins TRBV19 to TRBJ2-7; D possibly corresponds to TRBD1 (6 bases). V was cut by 4 bases and J by 3 bases, with 7 bases left in between. Germline CDR1 LNHDA, CDR2 SQIVND (reference sequence). This CDR3 has 12 residues. CDR3 region: CASSKQGYEQYF. In nucleotides, the CDR3 is TGTGCCAGTAGTAAACAGGGCTACGAGCAGTACTTC.

The count of this clone is one. The chain couples TRBV4-3 to TRBJ2-1; TRBD2 matches 13 bases. There are 15 residues in the CDR3. The junction had 4 bases not matched to a gene; V was cut back by 4 bases and J by 7 bases. Germline V gives CDR1 LGHNA, CDR2 YSLEER. The CDR3 reads CASSPRLAGGNEQFF. CDR3 nucleotides: TGCGCCAGCAGCCCTAGACTAGCGGGAGGAAATGAGCAGTTCTTC.

The chain has TRBV6-6 and TRBJ2-1; 7 nucleotides agree with TRBD2. This CDR3 is 16 amino acids long. V lost 6 bases, J lost 7 bases, and 15 bases stayed unmatched. CDR1 and CDR2 from the germline V gene are MNHNY and SVGAGI (reference sequence). CDR3 bases: TGTGCCAGCAGCATCTGGGGCGGGAGAACGGAAAATGAGCAGTTCTTC. Translated, it gives CASSIWGGRTENEQFF.

V gene TRBV5-1 combines with J gene TRBJ1-2; TRBD1 matches at 7 bases. V was clipped by 1 base and J by 5 bases; unmatched bases: 5. This CDR3 has 14 residues. From germline, CDR1 is SGHRS and CDR2 YFSETQ. CDR3 coding DNA: TGCGCCAGCAGCTTGCAGACAGGGTCGTATGGCTACACCTTC. Protein product: CASSLQTGSYGYTF.

The CDR3 DNA follows: TGTGCCAGCAGGAGGGACAGTGTCCGGGCCAACGTCCTGACTTTC. This encodes CASRRDSVRANVLTF. This chain joins TRBV2 and TRBJ2-6; TRBD1 matches at 7 bases. V lost 6 bases and J lost 5; bases outside the gene matches: 7. The CDR3 spans 15 residues. CDR1 SNHLY and CDR2 FYNNEI come from the germline V gene.

The DNA for the CDR3 is TGTGCCAGTAGGCGCGGGGGGGGAACTGAAGCTTTCTTT. Translated, it gives CASRRGGGTEAFF. The J gene is TRBJ1-1, the V gene TRBV19; D is possibly TRBD1 (5 bases). CDR3 length: 13 amino acids. CDR1 LNHDA and CDR2 SQIVND come from the germline V gene (reference sequence). V lost 6 bases to trimming and J lost 5 bases, with 13 bases between them.

The gene calls are TRBV28 and TRBJ1-1; weak D call: TRBD1 (5 bases). This CDR3 has 14 amino acids. Trimming pared 6 bases from V and 10 bases from J, leaving 21 bases between. CDR1 is MDHEN, CDR2 SYDVKM, per germline. CDR3 nucleotides: TGTGCCAGCAGCCTGACGGCGCAGGTGGGGGGAGCTTTCTTT. It codes for CASSLTAQVGGAFF.

This clone was observed once. This chain links TRBV9 with TRBJ2-1; 8 nucleotides match TRBD2. Per germline, CDR1 SGDLS and CDR2 YYNGEE. V shed 0 bases, J shed 2 bases, and the junction held 4 bases outside the gene matches. The CDR3 is 16 amino acids. The CDR3 loop reads CASSVAGGHPYNEQFF. The CDR3 DNA follows: TGTGCCAGCAGCGTAGCGGGGGGGCACCCCTACAATGAGCAGTTCTTC.

The V and J genes are TRBV6-1 and TRBJ2-2, with D maybe TRBD2 (6 bases). The CDR3 extends over 14 amino acids. Trimming left V 7 bases short and J 6 bases short, with 15 bases between. CDR1 MNHNS and CDR2 SASEGT come from the germline V gene. The CDR3 nucleotides are TGTGCCAGCAACCCTCTAGCGATACCCGGGGAGCTGTTTTTT. Translation: CASNPLAIPGELFF.

This clone was recorded once. The chain combines TRBV30 with TRBJ1-3; D gene unclear. Per the germline V gene, CDR1 is GTSNPN and CDR2 is SVGIG (reference sequence). This CDR3 is 12 amino acids long. Trimming took 6 bases from V and 0 from J, leaving 6 bases between them. This chain's CDR3 is CACPNSGNTIYF. The CDR3 DNA sequence: TGTGCCTGCCCTAACTCTGGAAACACCATATATTTT.

The J gene is TRBJ2-7, the V gene TRBV4-1; D is unresolved. This CDR3 has 12 amino acids. V was cut by 3 bases and J by 13 bases, with 16 bases left in between. The germline CDR1 and CDR2 sequences are MGHRA and YSYEKL. CDR3 protein: CASSQARGLLYF. As DNA, the CDR3 is TGCGCCAGCAGCCAGGCCCGCGGTCTATTATACTTC.

This clone was detected only a few times. V is TRBV4-1 and J is TRBJ2-1, with D tentatively TRBD2 (5 bases). This CDR3 has 14 amino acids. Germline V CDR1 and CDR2: MGHRA, YSYEKL. V lost 0 bases and J 4 bases, leaving 7 bases between the germline ends. The DNA of the CDR3 is TGCGCCAGCAGCCAAGAGGGCGGGTACAATGAGCAGTTCTTC. It translates to CASSQEGGYNEQFF.

The gene calls are TRBV9 and TRBJ2-7; 7 bases align to TRBD2. This CDR3 region has 15 residues. V gave up 0 bases and J gave up 4 bases; unmatched junction bases: 7. From germline, CDR1 is SGDLS and CDR2 YYNGEE. In DNA form, the CDR3 reads TGTGCCAGCAGCGTAGTTCGGGAGGCCGATTACGAGCAGTACGTC. Its translation is CASSVVREADYEQYV.